The present entry profiles one T cell receptor (beta chain) with its context. Its target is not known. The data belong to a study of cytotoxic CD8 clonotypes in ibrutinib-treated CLL. Study outcomes and limitations: Clonality increased with ibrutinib response but returned toward baseline at progression. Contraction or stability on treatment characterized the public clonotypes, which were uncommon.

Some clones are missing from TCRdb's copy, which holds only in-frame ones; the method was immunoSEQ multiplex PCR. The table has 55,000 to 85,000 clones, over 75% seen once. Per the germline V gene, CDR1 is MNHEY and CDR2 is SMNVEV (reference sequence). Trimming took off 5 bases at V and 5 bases at J, with 12 bases between the two ends. This CDR3 comprises 13 residues. Material: PBMCs, obtained after 12 months of ibrutinib treatment. This chain uses TRBV27 with TRBJ2-5; TRBD1 might be the D (5 bases). This TCR derives from a human donor with chronic lymphocytic leukemia. The CDR3 spells CASSTQGAETQYF. The DNA for the CDR3 is TGTGCCAGCAGTACCCAGGGTGCTGAGACCCAGTACTTC.